This T cell receptor beta chain was found in a study of blood T cell repertoires in COVID-19. The V gene's germline CDR1 is MNHEY and CDR2 SVGEGT. V was cut by 0 bases and J by 7 bases, with 9 bases left in between. The CDR3 consists of 13 residues. Some clones are missing from TCRdb's copy, which holds only in-frame ones; the method was immunoSEQ multiplex PCR. In the table there are 200,000 to 250,000 clones, 70% to 85% of which are singletons. Individuals drawn from some 25 US areas were about 18 to 95 years old. Assignment of participants to cohorts was predicated upon participant-reported clinical history.

This TCR came from a woman in her sixties or seventies who had recovered from COVID-19. This chain links TRBV6-2 or TRBV6-3 with TRBJ1-1; D gene uncertain. The sequenced sample consisted of PBMCs or T cells enriched from blood (not recorded which). CDR3 amino acids: CASSYSARLEAFF. In nucleotides, the CDR3 is TGTGCCAGCAGTTACTCGGCCCGTCTTGAAGCTTTCTTT.